The clone carrying this TCR beta chain showed up just once. Libraries were prepared by immunoSEQ multiplex PCR; TCRdb keeps only in-frame clonotypes and omits some of them. The sample records about 210,000 clones, less than 85% being singletons. These data come from a study of blood T cell repertoires in COVID-19. The CDR3 runs 12 residues. Trimming took 7 bases from V and 8 from J; bases not matched to a gene: 5. This chain connects TRBV12-3 or TRBV12-4 to TRBJ1-2, with TRBD1 identical over 9 bases. The sample taken for sequencing was peripheral blood. The sequence came from a woman at least 80 years old with COVID-19, enrolled during active disease. The CDR3 is CASIQGAEGYTF. CDR3 sequence (DNA): TGTGCCAGCATACAGGGGGCAGAGGGCTACACCTTC.